The sequence of this T cell receptor (beta chain) was determined in a study of blood T cell repertoires in COVID-19. In the study overall: Nucleic acid was either cDNA or gDNA, and it came from T cells, B-cell-depleted T cells, or PBMCs.

Per the authors' pipeline: Estimation of nucleated cell counts was performed using reference gene primer amplification. TCRdb's copy holds only in-frame clones and misses some; the assay was immunoSEQ multiplex PCR. The D gene and trimming were derived from the DNA, and the V and J assignments and clone size from that table. The table records approximately 360,000 clones, 88% of them present only once. The germline V gene has CDR1 LGHDT and CDR2 YNNKEL (reference sequence). V lost 0 bases, J lost 4 bases, and 15 bases lay in between. The CDR3 is 17 amino acids. Adults between roughly 18 and 90 years of age took part from under 30 US areas. Cohorts were assigned according to the clinical history that participants reported.

The receptor's source is a woman in her twenties or thirties with acute COVID-19. The chain uses TRBV3-1 (or the pseudogene TRBV3-2) and TRBJ2-2; D perhaps matches TRBD2 (5 bases). Input material: PBMCs or T cells enriched from blood (not recorded which). DNA of the CDR3: TGTGCCAGCAGCCAAGAGAGGAAAAGCGGAACCACCGGGGAGCTGTTTTTT. Translating it yields CASSQERKSGTTGELFF.